The following is a T cell receptor beta chain sequence with its context. Its antigen is as yet unknown. Sequencing was performed with immunoSEQ multiplex PCR; in TCRdb, only in-frame clones are kept and a portion is missing. There are about 100,000 clones in the sample; over 80% occur only once, and less than 15% lies in the top ten. Brentuximab vedotin exposure varied among the patients, all of whom had relapsed after autologous stem cell transplantation. Germline CDR1 reads SGHDN; CDR2 reads FVKESK. This CDR3 region has 13 residues. V dropped 5 bases and J dropped 9 bases, with 14 bases sitting between them. This record comes from a study of PD-1 blockade in classical Hodgkin lymphoma. Overall study findings and caveats: Those achieving complete response showed baseline diversity like newly diagnosed patients. Reported findings placed baseline TCR diversity lower in newly diagnosed patients (compared with healthy donors).

This receptor was obtained from a human donor with classical Hodgkin lymphoma. This material consisted of peripheral blood mononuclear cells (PBMCs), taken at baseline. V gene TRBV14 combines with J gene TRBJ2-1, with D possibly TRBD1 on 5 matching bases. The chain's CDR3 is CASSSQGEGEQFF. In DNA form, the CDR3 reads TGTGCCAGCAGCTCCCAAGGGGAAGGTGAGCAGTTCTTC.